Below, 28 T cell receptor beta chains from the same sample are listed, as sequenced in a study of neoadjuvant anti-PD-1 for oral cavity cancer. The table came from immunoSEQ multiplex PCR; TCRdb's copy has only in-frame clones and leaves some out. The table includes nearly 8,000 clones, roughly 69% detected once. Described time point: after neoadjuvant nivolumab, at surgical resection. Sequenced material: PBMCs, taken after nivolumab (anti-PD-1) treatment. These receptors originate from a person aged 35-79 years with oral cavity squamous cell carcinoma.

This chain links TRBV7-2 with TRBJ2-7; TRBD1 aligns across 7 bases. The CDR3 sequence is 15 residues long. V trimming: 5 bases; J trimming: 7 bases; junction bases outside the gene matches: 14. Per the germline V gene, CDR1 is SGHTA and CDR2 is FQGNSA. This CDR3 is CASSPRGLGGGEQYF. CDR3 DNA sequence: TGTGCCAGCAGCCCGAGGGGGCTTGGCGGTGGGGAGCAGTACTTC.

The J gene is TRBJ1-3, the V gene TRBV6-1; D unresolved. Trimming left V 9 bases short and J 0 bases short, with 9 bases between. This CDR3 contains 13 residues. Germline V gene data show CDR1 as MNHNS and CDR2 as SASEGT. The CDR3, as DNA: TGTGCCAGTACCCCCTACTCTGGAAACACCATATATTTT. Amino acids: CASTPYSGNTIYF.

The genes are TRBV19 and TRBJ2-5; tentative D call: TRBD2 (6 bases). The CDR3 is made up of 17 amino acids. V was cut by 2 bases and J by 4 bases, with 20 bases left in between. Germline V lookup: CDR1 LNHDA, CDR2 SQIVND (reference sequence). CDR3 residues: CASSIRGMAGLGETQYF. For the CDR3, the DNA is TGTGCCAGTAGTATAAGAGGCATGGCGGGGTTAGGAGAGACCCAGTACTTC.

The DNA of the CDR3 is TGTGCCAGCAGCCTTAGACAGGGGGCGATTGAAGAGACCCAGTACTTC. Translating it yields CASSLRQGAIEETQYF. This chain uses TRBV7-9 with TRBJ2-5; 10 bases line up with TRBD1. CDR1 SEHNR and CDR2 FQNEAQ come from the germline V gene (reference sequence). The junction had 9 bases not matched to a gene; V was cut back by 5 bases and J by 3 bases. The CDR3 runs 16 residues.

This chain connects TRBV15 to TRBJ1-2, with unresolved D. The V gene's germline CDR1 is LNHNV and CDR2 YYDKDF (reference sequence). V was trimmed by 0 bases and J by 8 bases, leaving 10 bases between them. This CDR3 contains 13 residues. The CDR3 spells CATSRDRIGGYTF. CDR3 DNA sequence: TGTGCCACCAGCAGAGATCGGATTGGGGGCTACACCTTC.

This chain uses TRBV11-2 with TRBJ2-2, with TRBD2 matching over 16 bases. The J segment lost 1 base and the V segment lost 5 bases, leaving 4 bases of the junction unmatched. CDR1 SGHAT and CDR2 FQNNGV come from the germline V gene. This CDR3 has 18 amino acids. CDR3 loop: CASSPGLAGGQNTGELFF. The CDR3 nucleotides are TGTGCCAGCAGCCCGGGACTAGCGGGGGGGCAGAACACCGGGGAGCTGTTTTTT. Based on the CDR3 plus reference TRBV11-2 and TRBJ2-2, the full variable domain is EAGVAQSPRYKIIEKRQSVAFWCNPISGHATLYWYQQILGQGPKLLIQFQNNGVVDDSQLPKDRFSAERLKGVDSTLKIQPAKLEDSAVYLCASSPGLAGGQNTGELFFGEGSRLTVL.

J is TRBJ2-3 and V is TRBV19; 8 bases map to TRBD2. Per the germline V gene, CDR1 is LNHDA and CDR2 is SQIVND (reference sequence). The J segment lost 1 base and the V segment lost 2 bases, leaving 2 bases of the junction unmatched. This CDR3 comprises 15 residues. In DNA form, the CDR3 reads TGTGCCAGTAGTATAAGGCGGGGGGGCACAGATACGCAGTATTTT. The encoded protein is CASSIRRGGTDTQYF.

This sequence joins TRBV30 and TRBJ2-7; 7 bases fit TRBD1. V trimming: 0 bases; J trimming: 6 bases; junction bases outside the gene matches: 5. Germline V gene data show CDR1 as GTSNPN and CDR2 as SVGIG (reference sequence). The CDR3 is 13 residues long. The CDR3: CAWSVQGMGEQYF. CDR3 nucleotides: TGTGCCTGGAGTGTACAGGGGATGGGCGAGCAGTACTTC.

The chain couples TRBV19 to TRBJ1-2, with no clear D. There are 13 residues in the CDR3. V shed 2 bases and J shed 9 bases, with 13 bases lying between them. Germline CDR1 LNHDA, CDR2 SQIVND (reference sequence). DNA for the CDR3: TGTGCCAGTAGTATATCGCCCGAAACAAGCTACACCTTC. Translated, it gives CASSISPETSYTF.

CDR3 in amino acids: CASSAGTGPGELFF. The DNA for the CDR3 is TGTGCCAGCAGCGCCGGGACAGGGCCCGGGGAGCTGTTTTTT. The chain couples TRBV6-4 to TRBJ2-2; 9 positions match TRBD1. With V trimmed by 6 bases and J by 6 bases, 5 bases remained unmatched. Germline values: CDR1 MRHNA, CDR2 SNTAGT. This CDR3 is built from 14 residues.

This clone has a single count. V usage is TRBV5-1 and J usage is TRBJ1-4; D might be TRBD1 (6 bases). Germline CDR1 and CDR2: SGHRS and YFSETQ. The CDR3 sequence is 16 residues long. Trimming removed 4 bases at V and 5 bases at J, with 18 bases between. The CDR3 loop is CASSGQPTGLNEKLFF. Written as DNA, the CDR3 is TGCGCCAGCAGCGGACAGCCGACAGGCCTAAATGAAAAACTGTTTTTT.

The gene calls are TRBV4-2 and TRBJ1-2, with 8 nucleotides matching TRBD1. Trimming at V came to 0 bases and at J to 5 bases, leaving 8 bases not matched to a gene. The germline gives CDR1 LGHNA, CDR2 YNFKEQ. This CDR3 comprises 16 residues. CDR3 nucleotide sequence: TGTGCCAGCAGCCAAGATGTGGTGACAGGGGAGTATGGCTACACCTTC. Translated, it gives CASSQDVVTGEYGYTF.

This chain connects TRBV7-8 to TRBJ2-1, with D tentatively TRBD1 or TRBD2 (6 bases each). The CDR3 loop spans 15 amino acids. V was trimmed by 7 bases and J by 10 bases, leaving 23 bases between them. Germline V gene data show CDR1 as SGHVS and CDR2 as FQNEAQ. CDR3 bases: TGTGCCAGCACCCTGGGGGGCCAGATCGACTGGGAGCAGTTCTTC. Translation: CASTLGGQIDWEQFF.

There are a few counts of this clone. This chain uses TRBV28 with TRBJ2-7, with D perhaps matching TRBD2 (6 bases). Germline V gene lookup returns CDR1 MDHEN and CDR2 SYDVKM. The CDR3 contains 14 residues. The V gene lost 3 bases and the J gene lost 2 bases, with 11 bases spanning the gap. CDR3 nucleotide sequence: TGTGCCAGCAGTTTCCCCTCGGGGGCCTACGAGCAGTACTTC. Translated: CASSFPSGAYEQYF.

The chain employs TRBV6-6 and TRBJ2-7, with 10 bases aligning to TRBD2. Germline V gives CDR1 MNHNY, CDR2 SVGAGI (reference sequence). V dropped 7 bases and J dropped 4; count of bases not matched to a gene: 10. CDR3 length: 15 amino acids. This CDR3 is CASTWERGGVYEQYF. The CDR3 DNA is TGTGCCAGCACGTGGGAGCGGGGGGGCGTTTACGAGCAGTACTTC.

The chain combines TRBV7-9 with TRBJ2-2; 11 bases are shared with TRBD2. Losses at the gene ends were 4 bases for V and 1 base for J; bases not matched to a gene: 8. Germline CDR1 and CDR2: SEHNR and FQNEAQ (reference sequence). CDR3 length equals 18 residues. CDR3 protein: CASSSTLLAGGNTGELFF. CDR3 coding DNA: TGTGCCAGCAGCTCCACCCTCCTAGCGGGGGGGAACACCGGGGAGCTGTTTTTT.

The J gene is TRBJ2-7, the V gene TRBV25-1; the D call may be TRBD1 or TRBD2 (7 bases each). V lost 3 bases to trimming and J lost 7 bases, with 10 bases between them. The germline gives CDR1 MGHDK, CDR2 SYGVNS. The CDR3 contains 12 residues. The CDR3 spells CASSDQGGEQYF. The CDR3 nucleotides are TGTGCCAGCAGTGACCAGGGGGGGGAGCAGTACTTC.

The rearrangement uses TRBV2 and TRBJ1-2, with a tentative D call TRBD1 (5 bases). V was shortened by 2 bases and J by 7 bases, with 17 bases between the two germline ends. The CDR3 has 15 residues. Germline V gene data show CDR1 as SNHLY and CDR2 as FYNNEI. The CDR3 nucleotides read TGTGCCAGCAGTGAATATGACGGCAGGGTTGGTGGCTACACCTTC. Protein: CASSEYDGRVGGYTF.

V gene TRBV30 combines with J gene TRBJ2-2; D may match TRBD1 or TRBD2 (5 bases each). The CDR3 has 14 residues. Trimming cost V 1 base and J 5 bases, with 11 bases left between them. The germline CDR1 and CDR2 sequences are GTSNPN and SVGIG (reference sequence). The CDR3 coding sequence is TGTGCCTGGAGTGGAGGGGTCGGGACCGGGGAGCTGTTTTTT. Its protein product is CAWSGGVGTGELFF.

This clone was detected a few times. The chain carries TRBV7-9 and TRBJ1-3, with 7 bases matching TRBD1. Germline V gene data show CDR1 as SEHNR and CDR2 as FQNEAQ (reference sequence). V was clipped by 3 bases and J by 0 bases; unmatched bases: 5. The CDR3 extends over 16 amino acids. CDR3 sequence reads: CASSFPTGSSGNTIYF. In nucleotides, the CDR3 is TGTGCCAGCAGCTTTCCGACAGGGAGCTCTGGAAACACCATATATTTT. Based on the CDR3 plus reference TRBV7-9 and TRBJ1-3, the full variable domain is DTGVSQNPRHKITKRGQNVTFRCDPISEHNRLYWYRQTLGQGPEFLTYFQNEAQLEKSRLLSDRFSAERPKGSFSTLEIQRTEQGDSAMYLCASSFPTGSSGNTIYFGEGSWLTVV.

The V gene is TRBV7-8, the J gene TRBJ2-7, with D unresolved. Germline-derived CDR1 and CDR2 are SGHVS and FQNEAQ. The CDR3 length is 15 residues. The germline V and J ends were trimmed by 5 bases and 4 bases, with 18 bases remaining between them. CDR3 DNA sequence: TGTGCCAGCAGCATTATAACCGGGCACGCGTACGAGCAGTACTTC. Amino acid sequence: CASSIITGHAYEQYF. The whole variable domain, remainder taken from reference TRBV7-8 and TRBJ2-7, is GAGVSQSPRYKVAKRGQDVALRCDPISGHVSLFWYQQALGQGPEFLTYFQNEAQLDKSGLPSDRFFAERPEGSVSTLKIQRTQQEDSAVYLCASSIITGHAYEQYFGPGTRLTVT.

In this sample, this clone turned up a few times. This chain uses TRBV4-2 with TRBJ1-3, with 8 bases that match TRBD1. V lost 2 bases and J lost 3; bases outside the gene matches: 6. The length of the CDR3 is 16 residues. Germline CDR1 LGHNA, CDR2 YNFKEQ. This CDR3 is CASSQTTGEGGNTIYF. The CDR3 region has the DNA TGTGCCAGCAGCCAAACGACAGGGGAAGGTGGAAACACCATATATTTT.

This clone occurred a few times. The genes are TRBV10-1 and TRBJ2-1; D gene unclear. The CDR3 length is 15 residues. Germline-derived CDR1 and CDR2 are WNHNN and SYGVQD (reference sequence). Trimming removed 5 bases at V and 0 bases at J, with 11 bases between. The CDR3 DNA is TGCGCCAGCAGTCGGCGATTCCCCTCCTACAATGAGCAGTTCTTC. Translation: CASSRRFPSYNEQFF.

This chain uses TRBV28 with TRBJ1-1; weak D call: TRBD1 (6 bases). Trimming took 3 bases from V and 6 from J, leaving 20 bases between them. This CDR3 has 16 amino acids. CDR1 and CDR2 from the germline V gene are MDHEN and SYDVKM. The CDR3 protein is CASSLRGNLGSPEAFF. The CDR3, as DNA: TGTGCCAGCAGTTTGAGGGGGAACTTAGGTTCCCCTGAAGCTTTCTTT.

The rearrangement joins TRBV2 to TRBJ1-1; perhaps TRBD1 as D (5 bases). The CDR3 is made up of 16 amino acids. Germline V lookup: CDR1 SNHLY, CDR2 FYNNEI. Trimming cost V 5 bases and J 5 bases, with 21 bases left between them. CDR3 in DNA: TGTGCCAGCAGTATTCCGGGACGGGGATATAATACTGAAGCTTTCTTT. This encodes CASSIPGRGYNTEAFF.

This sequence joins TRBV27 and TRBJ2-1; maybe TRBD1 (7 bases). The CDR3 is 14 amino acids. The V gene's germline CDR1 is MNHEY and CDR2 SMNVEV (reference sequence). V was pared by 3 bases and J by 10 bases, with 16 bases between. CDR3 protein: CASSLSSGGREQFF. The CDR3 DNA sequence: TGTGCCAGCAGTTTGTCTTCAGGGGGGAGGGAGCAGTTCTTC.

The rearrangement uses TRBV2 and TRBJ2-7; TRBD1 aligns across 10 bases. Germline assignment: CDR1 SNHLY and CDR2 FYNNEI. J lost 2 bases, V lost 8 bases, and 6 bases had no gene match. There are 14 residues in the CDR3. CDR3 nucleotide sequence: TGTGCCAGCCTGACCGGGACAGGGGCCTACGAGCAGTACTTC. As protein: CASLTGTGAYEQYF.

This clone is a singleton in its sample. This chain joins TRBV4-3 and TRBJ1-1, with TRBD1 matching over 7 bases. The CDR3 runs to 12 residues. With 5 bases clipped from V and 5 bases from J, the junction kept 2 bases outside the gene matches. The V gene's germline CDR1 is LGHNA and CDR2 YSLEER. In nucleotides, the CDR3 is TGCGCCAGCAGCGAACAGGGGACTGAAGCTTTCTTT. It encodes CASSEQGTEAFF.